The entry below gives a single T cell receptor (beta chain) sequence along with its context. The ends lost 4 bases at V and 0 bases at J; junction bases unmatched: 4. The CDR3 loop spans 16 amino acids. CDR1 and CDR2 from the germline V gene are SGHKS and YYEKEE (reference sequence). Donors sampled were nominally healthy, though unrecorded immune exposures were likely. The data were obtained in a study of cytomegalovirus exposure and HLA in healthy donors. Study background: Of the donors genotyped, approximately 400 in all, 65% to 90% fell in the Caucasian-associated ancestry cluster.

A multiplex PCR was run with 60 Vbeta primers and 13 Jbeta primers. Sequenced by immunoSEQ multiplex PCR; TCRdb stores in-frame clones only, minus some. The profile covers over 150,000 clones, with less than 90% appearing a single time and more than 1.5% taken by the ten largest. V and J are TRBV5-5 and TRBJ1-6, with TRBD1 matching over 7 bases. The TCR was taken from a man aged 45-65 years in good health and CMV-seronegative. The sequenced sample was PBMCs. CDR3 loop: CASSATGDSYNSPLHF. DNA of the CDR3: TGTGCCAGCAGCGCCACAGGGGACTCCTATAATTCACCCCTCCACTTT.